The 6 T cell receptor beta chains below were found in one sample sequenced in a study of tumor and adjacent non-tumor tissue in lung cancer. This sample's RNA came from whole unsorted tissue. Distant lung tissue was collected more than 3 cm away from the tumor edge. Three rounds of nested PCR, following a modified ARM-PCR protocol, produced the TCRbeta library. TCRdb ran MiXCR on the multiplex PCR reads and lists one entry per CDR3 protein. The sample has over 80,000 distinct CDR3 sequences; 65% to 80% are singletons. Sequencing was carried out using distant non-tumor lung tissue. All receptors derive from a woman aged 45-65 years with non-small cell lung cancer.

Concerning this clonotype: An end of the junction does not agree with germline; a read error may underlie this. The J gene is TRBJ1-2, the V gene TRBV12-3 or TRBV12-4; a weak D match, TRBD1 (5 bases). The CDR3 consists of 14 residues. CDR3 nucleotide sequence: TGTACCAGCAGTTTAGAACAGGCAGTTAAGGGCTACACCTTC. As protein: CTSSLEQAVKGYTF.

Concerning this clonotype: At one of its ends the junction is not consistent with the germline gene, which may arise from a read error. V gene TRBV11-2 combines with J gene TRBJ2-6; no definite D call. There are 14 residues in the CDR3. From germline, CDR1 is SGHAT and CDR2 FQNNGV. CDR3 region: CASSLKSGVNVLTF. CDR3 sequence (DNA): TGTGCCAGCAGTCTTAAATCTGGGGTCAACGTCCTGACTTTC. Complete variable domain (other parts from reference TRBV11-2 and TRBJ2-6): EAGVAQSPRYKIIEKRQSVAFWCNPISGHATLYWYQQILGQGPKLLIQFQNNGVVDDSQLPKDRFSAERLKGVDSTLKIQPAKLEDSAVYLCASSLKSGVNVLTFGAGSRLTVL.

Written as DNA, the CDR3 is TGTCCCAACAGTACTCGGACTAGCGGGAGGGCTTGGGAGACCCAGTACTTC. Residues: CPNSTRTSGRAWETQYF. The rearrangement links TRBV12-3 or TRBV12-4 to TRBJ2-5; 15 bases are shared with TRBD2. CDR3 size: 17 residues.

This clonotype was picked up many times. V and J are TRBV13 and TRBJ2-1, with 7 bases lining up with TRBD2. The V gene end was trimmed by 3 bases and the J gene end by 0 bases; junction bases not matched to a gene: 2. CDR3 length: 15 residues. CDR1 is PRHDT and CDR2 is FYEKMQ in the germline V gene (reference sequence). CDR3 in amino acids: CASSFGGSSYNEQFF. The CDR3 DNA follows: TGTGCCAGCAGCTTCGGGGGGAGCTCCTACAATGAGCAGTTCTTC. Filled out from reference TRBV13 and TRBJ2-1, the complete variable domain reads AAGVIQSPRHLIKEKRETATLKCYPIPRHDTVYWYQQGPGQDPQFLISFYEKMQSDKGSIPDRFSAQQFSDYHSELNMSSLELGDSALYFCASSFGGSSYNEQFFGPGTRLTVL.

This clonotype was detected only once. The chain uses TRBV6-5 and TRBJ1-2, with 11 bases that match TRBD1. The CDR3 length is 14 residues. V trimming: 7 bases; J trimming: 7 bases; junction bases outside the gene matches: 8. The V gene's germline CDR1 is MNHEY and CDR2 SVGAGI. The CDR3 loop is CASNRTGGAGGYTF. The CDR3 DNA reads as TGTGCCAGCAACCGGACAGGGGGCGCCGGTGGCTACACCTTC.

At least ten counts were recorded for this clonotype. The chain couples TRBV5-5 to TRBJ2-5, with D perhaps TRBD1 (7 bases). Looked up from germline, CDR1 is SGHKS and CDR2 is YYEKEE (reference sequence). The CDR3 loop spans 16 amino acids. Trimming left V 0 bases short and J 5 bases short, with 17 bases between. CDR3 amino acids: CASSLAARGAPETQYF. The CDR3 DNA sequence: TGTGCCAGCAGCTTGGCCGCCAGGGGGGCCCCCGAGACCCAGTACTTC.